The next 14 T cell receptor beta chains were all read from a single sample in a study of T cells after yellow fever vaccination. One entry per CDR3 protein, called by TCRdb with MiXCR from the 5' RACE reads. The repertoire consists of some 350,000 distinct CDR3 sequences, with approximately 4% occurring once and the leading ten covering more than 20%. This specimen was PBMCs, taken 5 days after the yellow fever booster vaccination. All receptors derive from a man aged 18 to 35 who received the YFV17D yellow fever vaccine.

This clonotype occurred many times. The genes are TRBV6-6 and TRBJ2-1; 8 bases line up with TRBD1. In germline, CDR1 is MNHNY, CDR2 SVGAGI (reference sequence). The junction had 4 bases not matched to a gene; V was cut back by 6 bases and J by 0 bases. This CDR3 is 15 amino acids long. The CDR3 nucleotides read TGTGCCAGCAGCGGACAGGGTAGCTCCTACAATGAGCAGTTCTTC. Protein sequence: CASSGQGSSYNEQFF.

At least ten counts were recorded for this clonotype. This chain connects TRBV28 to TRBJ1-1; D gene unclear. V lost 6 bases and J 4 bases, leaving 18 bases between the germline ends. The germline gives CDR1 MDHEN, CDR2 SYDVKM. The CDR3 runs 15 residues. In DNA, the CDR3 is TGTGCCAGCAGACTATCTGGACCGCTGGTCACTGAAGCTTTCTTT. Translated: CASRLSGPLVTEAFF.

This clonotype was observed many times. This chain connects TRBV7-8 to TRBJ2-2; 11 nucleotides line up with TRBD2. The CDR3 is 15 residues long. Germline V gene data show CDR1 as SGHVS and CDR2 as FQNEAQ. V dropped 5 bases and J dropped 5; count of bases not matched to a gene: 4. CDR3 sequence (DNA): TGTGCCAGCAGCCCGGGACTAGCGGCTACCGGGGAGCTGTTTTTT. It encodes CASSPGLAATGELFF.

In this sample, this clonotype turned up a few times. The J gene is TRBJ1-6, the V gene TRBV4-3; tentatively, D is TRBD1 (6 bases). The V gene lost 1 base and the J gene lost 0 bases, with 22 bases spanning the gap. Germline V gene lookup returns CDR1 LGHNA and CDR2 YSLEER. This CDR3 region has 21 residues. The CDR3 reads CASSQAPPGHTISSYNSPLHF. The CDR3, as DNA: TGCGCCAGCAGCCAAGCCCCGCCGGGACATACGATTAGCTCCTATAATTCACCCCTCCACTTT.

CDR3 protein: CASSPPGIGQPQHF. The CDR3 DNA follows: TGTGCCAGCAGCCCCCCAGGGATAGGGCAGCCCCAGCATTTT. The chain joins TRBV7-9 to TRBJ1-5; tentative D call: TRBD1 (5 bases). The CDR3 loop spans 14 amino acids. Germline assignment: CDR1 SEHNR and CDR2 FQNEAQ (reference sequence). Trimming pared 5 bases from V and 7 bases from J, leaving 15 bases between.

The V call is TRBV6-5, the J call TRBJ2-2; 7 positions agree with TRBD1. The CDR3 sequence is 14 residues long. In germline, CDR1 is MNHEY, CDR2 SVGAGI. The junction had 2 bases not matched to a gene; V was cut back by 0 bases and J by 7 bases. The DNA of the CDR3 is TGTGCCAGCAGTTACTCGACAGGGTTCGGGGAGCTGTTTTTT. Its protein is CASSYSTGFGELFF.

This clonotype has at least ten counts. The chain joins TRBV12-3 or TRBV12-4 to TRBJ2-1; D is perhaps TRBD2 (6 bases). This CDR3 region has 14 residues. Trimming shortened V by 4 bases and J by 8 bases, and 15 bases separated the two germline ends. CDR3 in amino acids: CASSYTVGGDEQFF. For the CDR3, the DNA is TGTGCCAGCAGTTACACCGTCGGGGGAGATGAGCAGTTCTTC.

The rearrangement links TRBV5-1 to TRBJ2-5; TRBD1 aligns across 8 bases. Trimming cost V 5 bases and J 2 bases; bases outside gene matches: 8. Germline values: CDR1 SGHRS, CDR2 YFSETQ. The CDR3 runs to 15 residues. The CDR3 region is CASSQGQGPQETQYF. The CDR3 nucleotides are TGCGCCAGCAGTCAAGGACAGGGACCTCAAGAGACCCAGTACTTC.

This clonotype came up many times. The rearrangement uses TRBV10-3 and TRBJ1-1; tentative D call: TRBD1 (5 bases). Trimming cost V 4 bases and J 4 bases, with 10 bases left between them. Germline CDR1 is ENHRY and CDR2 is SYGVKD. This CDR3 has 13 residues. CDR3 amino acids: CAISVPGVTEAFF. The CDR3 coding sequence is TGTGCCATCAGTGTCCCGGGGGTCACTGAAGCTTTCTTT.

This clonotype was counted a few times. The gene calls are TRBV2 and TRBJ1-5, with D unclear. CDR3 length: 12 residues. V lost 1 base to trimming and J lost 7 bases, with 5 bases between them. CDR1 is SNHLY, CDR2 FYNNEI, per germline. CDR3 sequence: CASSEVEQPQHF. The DNA of the CDR3 is TGTGCCAGCAGTGAAGTGGAACAGCCCCAGCATTTT. Looking up the rest from reference TRBV2 and TRBJ1-5 gives the full variable domain: EPEVTQTPSHQVTQMGQEVILRCVPISNHLYFYWYRQILGQKVEFLVSFYNNEISEKSEIFDDQFSVERPDGSNFTLKIRSTKLEDSAMYFCASSEVEQPQHFGDGTRLSIL.

This clonotype was picked up a small number of times. This chain links TRBV5-1 with TRBJ2-1; TRBD1 is a possible D gene (5 bases). Trimming took 3 bases from V and 9 from J, leaving 19 bases between them. Germline V gene data show CDR1 as SGHRS and CDR2 as YFSETQ. The length of the CDR3 is 15 residues. CDR3 in DNA: TGCGCCAGCAGCTCGCCACAGGAGAATCGTATTGAGCAGTTCTTC. It specifies CASSSPQENRIEQFF. Based on the CDR3 plus reference TRBV5-1 and TRBJ2-1, the full variable domain is KAGVTQTPRYLIKTRGQQVTLSCSPISGHRSVSWYQQTPGQGLQFLFEYFSETQRNKGNFPGRFSGRQFSNSRSEMNVSTLELGDSALYLCASSSPQENRIEQFFGPGTRLTVL.

This clonotype was observed many times. The J gene is TRBJ2-5, the V gene TRBV27; D may be TRBD2 (6 bases). Germline loops: CDR1 MNHEY, CDR2 SMNVEV (reference sequence). V was shortened by 5 bases and J by 1 base, with 14 bases between the two germline ends. CDR3 length equals 15 residues. The CDR3 protein is CASSLARGSQETQYF. CDR3 in DNA: TGTGCCAGCAGTCTAGCTCGGGGGAGCCAAGAGACCCAGTACTTC.

This clonotype was observed at least ten times. V usage is TRBV21-1 and J usage is TRBJ2-7; the listed D gene, TRBD1, was not tested against the DNA. TRBV21-1 represents a pseudogene. This CDR3 has 20 residues. The CDR3 sequence: CASTLKGLRDRDRALYEQYV. The CDR3 DNA follows: TGTGCCAGCACCCTTAAAGGTCTGCGAGATCGGGACAGGGCTCTCTACGAGCAGTACGTC.

In its sample, this clonotype was seen a few times. This chain links TRBV10-2 with TRBJ2-3; TRBD1 might be the D (6 bases). V dropped 6 bases and J dropped 4 bases, with 20 bases sitting between them. The CDR3 extends over 16 amino acids. Germline V gene data show CDR1 as WSHSY and CDR2 as SAAADI. The CDR3 DNA sequence: TGCGCCAGCAGGCCTACTACAGGGTTTGGGGCAGATACGCAGTATTTT. As protein: CASRPTTGFGADTQYF.